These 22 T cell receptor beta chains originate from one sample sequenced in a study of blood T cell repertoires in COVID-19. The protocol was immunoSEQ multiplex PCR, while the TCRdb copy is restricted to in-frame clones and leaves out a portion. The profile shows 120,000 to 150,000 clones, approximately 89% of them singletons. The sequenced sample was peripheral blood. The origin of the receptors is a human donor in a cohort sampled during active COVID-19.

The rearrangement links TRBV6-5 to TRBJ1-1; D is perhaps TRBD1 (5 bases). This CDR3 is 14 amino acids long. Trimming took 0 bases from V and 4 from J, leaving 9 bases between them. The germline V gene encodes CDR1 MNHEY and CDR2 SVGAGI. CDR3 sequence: CASSYSVTGTEAFF. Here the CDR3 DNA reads TGTGCCAGCAGTTACTCGGTAACAGGCACTGAAGCTTTCTTT.

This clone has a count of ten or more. CDR3 in DNA: TGTGCCAGTAGTACGCAGGGGGCGAGGGGTCAGCCCCAGCATTTT. Amino acid sequence: CASSTQGARGQPQHF. The rearrangement links TRBV19 to TRBJ1-5, with 8 bases lining up with TRBD1. V shed 4 bases and J 6 bases; nucleotides not matched to a gene: 8. This CDR3 has 15 amino acids. Germline V gene lookup returns CDR1 LNHDA and CDR2 SQIVND (reference sequence).

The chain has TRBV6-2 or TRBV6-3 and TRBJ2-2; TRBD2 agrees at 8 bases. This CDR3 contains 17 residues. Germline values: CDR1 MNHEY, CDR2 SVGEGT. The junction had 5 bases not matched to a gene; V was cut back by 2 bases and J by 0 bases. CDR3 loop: CASSYPSGFANTGELFF. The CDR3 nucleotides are TGTGCCAGCAGTTACCCTAGCGGGTTCGCGAACACCGGGGAGCTGTTTTTT.

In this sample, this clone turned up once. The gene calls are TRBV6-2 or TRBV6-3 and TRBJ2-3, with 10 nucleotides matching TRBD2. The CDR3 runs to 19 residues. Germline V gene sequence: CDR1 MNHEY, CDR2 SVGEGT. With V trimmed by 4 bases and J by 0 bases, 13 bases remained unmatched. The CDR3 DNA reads TGTGCCAGCAGTTTCGATCCGGGACTAGCGTACGCTAGCACAGATACGCAGTATTTT. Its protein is CASSFDPGLAYASTDTQYF.

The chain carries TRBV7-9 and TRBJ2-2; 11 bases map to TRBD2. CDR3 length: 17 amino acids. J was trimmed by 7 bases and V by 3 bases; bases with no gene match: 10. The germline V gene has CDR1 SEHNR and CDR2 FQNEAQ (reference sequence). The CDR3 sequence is CASSLRGLAVLGGELFF. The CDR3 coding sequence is TGTGCCAGCAGCTTGAGGGGACTAGCGGTCCTTGGCGGGGAGCTGTTTTTT.

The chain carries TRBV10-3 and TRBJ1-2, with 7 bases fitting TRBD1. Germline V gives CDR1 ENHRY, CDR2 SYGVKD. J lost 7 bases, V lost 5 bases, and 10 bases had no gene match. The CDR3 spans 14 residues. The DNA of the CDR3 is TGTGCCATCAGTCAAGACAGGGCCTTATTTGGCTACACCTTC. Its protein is CAISQDRALFGYTF.

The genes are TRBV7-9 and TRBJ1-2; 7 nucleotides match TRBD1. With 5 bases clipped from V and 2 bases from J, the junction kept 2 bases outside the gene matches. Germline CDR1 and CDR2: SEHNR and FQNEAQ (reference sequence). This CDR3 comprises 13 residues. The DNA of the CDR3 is TGTGCCAGCAGCCAGACAGGGAACTATGGCTACACCTTC. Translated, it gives CASSQTGNYGYTF.

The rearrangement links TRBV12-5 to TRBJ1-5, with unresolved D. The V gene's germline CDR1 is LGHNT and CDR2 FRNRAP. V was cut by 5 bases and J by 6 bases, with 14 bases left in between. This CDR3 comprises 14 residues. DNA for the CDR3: TGTGCTAGTGGTCTCGCGGTCAGCGCTCAGCCCCAGCATTTT. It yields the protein CASGLAVSAQPQHF.

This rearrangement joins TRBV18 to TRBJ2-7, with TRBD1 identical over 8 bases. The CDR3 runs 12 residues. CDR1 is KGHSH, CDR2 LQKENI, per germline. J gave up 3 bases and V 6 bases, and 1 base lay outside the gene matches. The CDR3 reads CASSGQGYEQYF. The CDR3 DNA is TGTGCCAGCTCCGGACAGGGCTACGAGCAGTACTTC.

CDR3 nucleotides: TGTGCCTGGAGGTACAACTTTGGCAGGGGGGACACTGAAGCTTTCTTT. It codes for CAWRYNFGRGDTEAFF. The chain carries TRBV30 and TRBJ1-1, with 7 bases aligning to TRBD1. CDR3 length equals 16 residues. Germline V gives CDR1 GTSNPN, CDR2 SVGIG (reference sequence). The trim removed 3 bases at V and 3 bases at J, leaving 13 bases unmatched.

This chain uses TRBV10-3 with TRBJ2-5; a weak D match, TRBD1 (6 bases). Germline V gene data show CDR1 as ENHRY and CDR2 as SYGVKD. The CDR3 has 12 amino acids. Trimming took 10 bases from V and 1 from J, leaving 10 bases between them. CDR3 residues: CASGQIQETQYF. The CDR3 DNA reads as TGTGCCAGTGGACAGATCCAAGAGACCCAGTACTTC.

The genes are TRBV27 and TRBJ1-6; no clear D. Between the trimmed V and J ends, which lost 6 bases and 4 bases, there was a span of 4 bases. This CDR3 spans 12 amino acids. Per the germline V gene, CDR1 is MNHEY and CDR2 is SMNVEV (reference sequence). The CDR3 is CASSPYNSPLHF. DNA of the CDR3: TGTGCCAGCAGCCCTTATAATTCACCCCTCCACTTT.

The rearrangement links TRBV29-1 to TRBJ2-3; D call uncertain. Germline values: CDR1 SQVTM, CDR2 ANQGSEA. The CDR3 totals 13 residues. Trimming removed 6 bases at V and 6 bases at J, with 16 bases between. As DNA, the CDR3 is TGCAGCGTGGTATTTACGGTCGGGGATACGCAGTATTTT. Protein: CSVVFTVGDTQYF.

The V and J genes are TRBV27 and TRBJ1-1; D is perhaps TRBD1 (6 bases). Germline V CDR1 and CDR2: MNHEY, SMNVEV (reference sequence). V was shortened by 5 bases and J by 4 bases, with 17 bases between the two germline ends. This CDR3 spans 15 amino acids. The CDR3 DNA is TGTGCCAGCAGTCTCAACAGGGCAATGGCCACTGAAGCTTTCTTT. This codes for CASSLNRAMATEAFF.

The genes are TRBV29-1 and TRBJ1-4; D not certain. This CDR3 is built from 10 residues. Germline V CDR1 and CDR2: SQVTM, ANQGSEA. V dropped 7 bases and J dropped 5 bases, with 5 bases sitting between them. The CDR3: CSARNEKLFF. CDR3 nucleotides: TGCAGCGCCCGGAATGAAAAACTGTTTTTT.

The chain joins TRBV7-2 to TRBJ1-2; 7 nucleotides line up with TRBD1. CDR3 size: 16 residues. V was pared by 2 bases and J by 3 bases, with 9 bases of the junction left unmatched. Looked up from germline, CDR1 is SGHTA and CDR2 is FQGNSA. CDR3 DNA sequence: TGTGCCAGCAGCTTATATTTAAGGGACAGATACTATGGCTACACCTTC. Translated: CASSLYLRDRYYGYTF.

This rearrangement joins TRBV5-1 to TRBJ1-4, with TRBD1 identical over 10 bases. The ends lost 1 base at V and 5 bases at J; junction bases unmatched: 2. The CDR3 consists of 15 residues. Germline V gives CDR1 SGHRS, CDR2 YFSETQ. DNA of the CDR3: TGCGCCAGCAGCTTGTGGACAGGGGGGAATGAAAAACTGTTTTTT. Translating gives CASSLWTGGNEKLFF.

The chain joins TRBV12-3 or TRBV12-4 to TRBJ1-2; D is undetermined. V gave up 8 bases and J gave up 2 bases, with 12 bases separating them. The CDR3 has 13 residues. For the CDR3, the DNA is TGTGCCAGCTCTATTCGGGGAAACTATGGCTACACCTTC. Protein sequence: CASSIRGNYGYTF.

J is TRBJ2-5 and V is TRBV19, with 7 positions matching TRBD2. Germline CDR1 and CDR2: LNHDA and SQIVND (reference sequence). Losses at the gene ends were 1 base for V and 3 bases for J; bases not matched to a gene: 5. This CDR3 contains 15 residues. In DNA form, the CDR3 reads TGTGCCAGTAGTATAGTTCGAGCGGGGAAAGAGACCCAGTACTTC. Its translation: CASSIVRAGKETQYF.

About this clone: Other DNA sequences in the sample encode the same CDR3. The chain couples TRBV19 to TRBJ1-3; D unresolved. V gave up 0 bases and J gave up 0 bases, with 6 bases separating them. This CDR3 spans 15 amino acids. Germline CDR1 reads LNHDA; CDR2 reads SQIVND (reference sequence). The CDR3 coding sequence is TGTGCCAGTAGTATAGAGGCCAGCTCTGGAAACACCATATATTTT. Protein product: CASSIEASSGNTIYF.

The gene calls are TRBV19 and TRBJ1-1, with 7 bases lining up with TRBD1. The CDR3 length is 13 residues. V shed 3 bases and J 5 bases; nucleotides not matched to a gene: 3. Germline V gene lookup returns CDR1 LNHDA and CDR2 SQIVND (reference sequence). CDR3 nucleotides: TGTGCCAGTAGTATGGACAGGACGACTGAAGCTTTCTTT. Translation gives CASSMDRTTEAFF.

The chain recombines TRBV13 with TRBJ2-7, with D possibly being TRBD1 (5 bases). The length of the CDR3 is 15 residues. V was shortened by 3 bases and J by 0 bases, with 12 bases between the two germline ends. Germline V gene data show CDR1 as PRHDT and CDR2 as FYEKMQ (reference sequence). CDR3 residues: CASSLGQLSSYEQYF. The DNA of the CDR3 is TGTGCCAGCAGCTTGGGGCAACTGAGCTCCTACGAGCAGTACTTC.